This T cell receptor beta chain derives from a study of shared clonotypes between healthy human individuals. Study details: A couple of women and three men aged 18 to 49 made up the donors. Points from the study as a whole: Sorted-subset samples were not fully sequenced, rarefaction indicated.

Per the germline V gene, CDR1 is MNHNS and CDR2 is SASEGT. CDR3 size: 14 residues. V was pared by 2 bases and J by 0 bases, with 5 bases between. Those who donated were healthy HIV-negative adults, with no recent acute infections or vaccinations reported. It was into CD45RA+ naive and CD45RA-negative memory subsets that the CD4+ cells were split. Concerning this clone: Its specificity is not known. Other DNA sequences in the same sample also yield this CDR3.

Method: immunoSEQ multiplex PCR; TCRdb's copy keeps in-frame clones and lacks some. Of under 2,500,000 clones in the sample, approximately 96% are singletons; the top ten hold 0.1% to 0.15%. This TCR came from a man between 18 and 29 years old in good health. The chain has TRBV6-1 and TRBJ1-3; D gene uncertain. Source material: naive CD4+ T cells sorted from blood. Noted subset: CD45RA+ positively selected. The CDR3 DNA sequence: TGTGCCAGCAGTGAAACCTACTCTGGAAACACCATATATTTT. The encoded protein is CASSETYSGNTIYF.